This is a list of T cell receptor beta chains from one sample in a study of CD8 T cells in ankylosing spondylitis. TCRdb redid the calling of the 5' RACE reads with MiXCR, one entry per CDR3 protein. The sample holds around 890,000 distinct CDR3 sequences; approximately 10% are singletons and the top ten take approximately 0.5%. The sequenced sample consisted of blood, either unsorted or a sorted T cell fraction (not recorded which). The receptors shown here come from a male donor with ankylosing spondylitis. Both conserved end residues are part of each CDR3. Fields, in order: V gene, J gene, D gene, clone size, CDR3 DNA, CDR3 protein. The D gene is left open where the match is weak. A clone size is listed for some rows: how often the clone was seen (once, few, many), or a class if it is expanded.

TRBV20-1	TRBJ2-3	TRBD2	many	TGCAGTGCTAGAGATTTCCTAGCGGGGGGGCCGGGAACAGATACGCAGTATTTT	CSARDFLAGGPGTDTQYF
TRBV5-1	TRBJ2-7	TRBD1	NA	TGCGCCAGCAGCTTGGCCGAGCAGGGGGCGAACGAGCAGTACTTC	CASSLAEQGANEQYF
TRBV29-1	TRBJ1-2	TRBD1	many	TGCAGTTTGAAGGGCGCAGGGGGAAACTATGGCTACACCTTC	CSLKGAGGNYGYTF
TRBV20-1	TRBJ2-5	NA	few	TGCAGTGCTAGAGATTCGGGCCCGTGGGAAGAGACCCAGTACTTC	CSARDSGPWEETQYF
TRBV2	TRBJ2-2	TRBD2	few	TGTGCCAGCAGGGGACTAGCGGGACGCACCGGGGAGCTGTTTTTT	CASRGLAGRTGELFF
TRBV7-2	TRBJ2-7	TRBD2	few	TGTGCCAGCAGCTTAGGATTGGGAGGGTGGTACGAGCAGTACTTC	CASSLGLGGWYEQYF
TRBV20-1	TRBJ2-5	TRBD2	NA	TGCAGTGCTAACCCTGGGGGAGGGGAAGAGGAGACCCAGTACTTC	CSANPGGGEEETQYF
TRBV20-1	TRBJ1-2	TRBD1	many	TGCAGTGCAACAGGGGGCGGAAACTATGGCTACACCTTC	CSATGGGNYGYTF
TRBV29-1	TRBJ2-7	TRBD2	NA	TGCAGCGTGAGGGGTGGCGGGAGGGCATCGGTCAACGAGCAGTACTTC	CSVRGGGRASVNEQYF
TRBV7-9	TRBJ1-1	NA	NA	TGTGCCAGCATGGTGTGGACGAACACTGAAGCTTTCTTT	CASMVWTNTEAFF
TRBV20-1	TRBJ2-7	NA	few	TGCAGTGCTAGGGGCGCAGATGCCTACGAGCAGTACTTC	CSARGADAYEQYF
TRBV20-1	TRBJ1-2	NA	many	TGCAGTGCGCCGTTACAGCTTCTTAACTATGGCTACACCTTC	CSAPLQLLNYGYTF
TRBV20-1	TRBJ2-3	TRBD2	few	TGCAGTGCTAGAGATTATCGGGGGGTTGCAGATACGCAGTATTTT	CSARDYRGVADTQYF
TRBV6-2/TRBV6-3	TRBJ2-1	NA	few	TGTGCCAGCAGCCGGGAGCACTACAATGAGCAGTTCTTC	CASSREHYNEQFF
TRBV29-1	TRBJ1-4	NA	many	TGCAGCGTTGAAGATGTTCAAGGCTGGAATGAAAAACTGTTTTTT	CSVEDVQGWNEKLFF
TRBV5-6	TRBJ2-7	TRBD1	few	TGTGCCAGCAGCTTGGTGAACAGGGGCCCCGGCGACGGATTTTCGGAGTACTTC	CASSLVNRGPGDGFSEYF
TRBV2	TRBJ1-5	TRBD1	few	TGTGCCACCACAGGGGACGGAAATCAGCCCCAGCATTTT	CATTGDGNQPQHF
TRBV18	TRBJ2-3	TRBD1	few	TGTGCCAGCTCCCCGACAGGGCCGAGGGCAGATACGCAGTATTTT	CASSPTGPRADTQYF
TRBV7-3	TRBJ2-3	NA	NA	TGTGCCAGCAGCCTTCAGAGGGGCGCAGATACGCAGTATTTT	CASSLQRGADTQYF
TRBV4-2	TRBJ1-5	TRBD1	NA	TGTGCCAGCAGCCAAGATGGGACAGGGTGGGAGCCCCAGCATTTT	CASSQDGTGWEPQHF
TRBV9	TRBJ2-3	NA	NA	TGTGCCAGCAGCGTAGAGTTCGATTACACAGATACGCAGTATTTT	CASSVEFDYTDTQYF
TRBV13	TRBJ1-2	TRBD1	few	TGTGCCAGCAGCACCCGGGACAGCCGGCTAGGCTACACCTTC	CASSTRDSRLGYTF
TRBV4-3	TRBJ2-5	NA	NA	TGCGCCAGCAGCCTTACGGACGGGACCGCGGGCGAGACCCAGTACTTC	CASSLTDGTAGETQYF
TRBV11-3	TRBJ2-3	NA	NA	TGTGCCAGCAGCGGGGGAGCAGATACGCAGTATTTT	CASSGGADTQYF
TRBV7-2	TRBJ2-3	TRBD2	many	TGTGCCAGCAGCTTACTTCGGGGGGGCACAGATACGCAGTATTTT	CASSLLRGGTDTQYF
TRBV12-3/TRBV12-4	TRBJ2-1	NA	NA	TGTGCCAGCGAGAGAGGGACCGGGGAGCAGTTCTTC	CASERGTGEQFF
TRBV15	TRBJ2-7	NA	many	TGTGCCACCAGCAGAGCAGGGGTAAACTACGAGCAGTACTTC	CATSRAGVNYEQYF
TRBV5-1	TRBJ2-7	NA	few	TGCGCCAGCAAACGGGGAAAACAATACGAGCAGTACTTC	CASKRGKQYEQYF
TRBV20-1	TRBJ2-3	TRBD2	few	TGCAGTGCTGGGACTAGCCACCTCCCAGCCGATACGCAGTATTTT	CSAGTSHLPADTQYF
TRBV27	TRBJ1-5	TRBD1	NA	TGTGCCAGCAGTTTAGTTAGGGACAGGCCCCAGCATTTT	CASSLVRDRPQHF
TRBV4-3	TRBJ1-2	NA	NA	TGCGCCAGCAGCGAAGTGGGGTTTGGCTACACCTTC	CASSEVGFGYTF